What follows are 20 T cell receptor beta chains derived from one specimen sequenced in a study of T-cell reconstitution after alpha-beta-depleted transplantation in children. Molecular barcoding with unique molecular identifiers was used for the TCRbeta library. MiXCR, applied by TCRdb to the PCR reads, yields one record per CDR3 protein. The sample lists a few hundred thousand distinct CDR3 sequences, 25% to 30% occurring once. Sequences were derived from PBMCs, sampled before TCRalphabeta/CD19-depleted stem cell transplant. These receptors were taken from a boy under two years old with Wiskott-Aldrich syndrome, due to receive a stem cell transplant.

This clonotype occurred a few times. This rearrangement joins TRBV29-1 to TRBJ1-1, with D unresolved. In germline, CDR1 is SQVTM, CDR2 ANQGSEA. The CDR3 runs to 13 residues. Trimming removed 3 bases from V and 0 bases from J, with 8 bases in between. Here the CDR3 reads CSVEGRMNTEAFF. The CDR3 DNA reads as TGCAGCGTTGAGGGGAGAATGAACACTGAAGCTTTCTTT.

This clonotype has only a few counts. The chain links TRBV28 to TRBJ2-1; D is unclear. V shed 6 bases and J shed 2 bases, with 5 bases lying between them. The CDR3 loop spans 12 amino acids. The germline V gene encodes CDR1 MDHEN and CDR2 SYDVKM. This CDR3 is CASREAYNEQFF. The CDR3, as DNA: TGTGCCAGCAGGGAAGCCTACAATGAGCAGTTCTTC.

This clonotype turned up a few times. The J gene is TRBJ2-1, the V gene TRBV3-1; D is perhaps TRBD1 or TRBD2 (6 bases each). The V gene lost 4 bases and the J gene lost 8 bases, with 24 bases spanning the gap. Germline V gene data show CDR1 as LGHDT and CDR2 as YNNKEL (reference sequence). The CDR3 extends over 17 amino acids. The CDR3 region is CASSPGALVREKDEQFF. In DNA, the CDR3 is TGTGCCAGCAGCCCGGGGGCATTAGTCCGGGAGAAGGATGAGCAGTTCTTC.

This clonotype showed up just a few times. The rearrangement links TRBV6-1 to TRBJ2-5, with D tentatively TRBD2 (7 bases). Trimming took 9 bases from V and 5 from J, leaving 19 bases between them. The CDR3 covers 14 residues. Germline V gene sequence: CDR1 MNHNS, CDR2 SASEGT. CDR3 protein: CASRPQGREETQYF. CDR3 coding DNA: TGTGCCAGTAGACCTCAGGGGCGGGAGGAGACCCAGTACTTC.

The V gene is TRBV20-1, the J gene TRBJ2-3; perhaps TRBD2 as D (6 bases). Trimming left V 7 bases short and J 1 base short, with 18 bases between. CDR1 and CDR2 (germline): DFQATT, SNEGSKA (reference sequence). The CDR3 runs 15 residues. CDR3 residues: CSVAPTSKRTDTQYF. CDR3 nucleotides: TGCAGTGTCGCACCAACTAGCAAGCGCACAGATACGCAGTATTTT.

This chain links TRBV7-9 with TRBJ2-1, with 12 bases aligning to TRBD1. V lost 5 bases and J lost 8; bases outside the gene matches: 7. Per the germline V gene, CDR1 is SEHNR and CDR2 is FQNEAQ (reference sequence). This CDR3 is 15 amino acids long. This chain's CDR3 is CASSAGTGGWHEQFF. The CDR3 DNA is TGTGCCAGCAGCGCAGGGACAGGGGGCTGGCATGAGCAGTTCTTC.

This clonotype was seen a handful of times. The chain is built from TRBV12-3 or TRBV12-4 and TRBJ2-1; 9 bases match TRBD2. CDR3 length equals 15 residues. V shed 5 bases and J 3 bases; nucleotides not matched to a gene: 5. This CDR3 is CASSAASGDYNEQFF. The CDR3, as DNA: TGTGCCAGCAGTGCGGCTAGCGGGGACTACAATGAGCAGTTCTTC.

The chain combines TRBV29-1 with TRBJ1-5; possibly TRBD1 for D (6 bases). The germline CDR1 and CDR2 sequences are SQVTM and ANQGSEA. With 4 bases removed from V and 5 bases from J, the gap between germline ends came to 12 bases. The CDR3 has 13 amino acids. CDR3 in DNA: TGCAGCGTTGCCAGGGGATCGGATCAGCCCCAGCATTTT. It encodes CSVARGSDQPQHF. Variable domain in full (rest from reference TRBV29-1 and TRBJ1-5): SAVISQKPSRDICQRGTSLTIQCQVDSQVTMMFWYRQQPGQSLTLIATANQGSEATYESGFVIDKFPISRPNLTFSTLTVSNMSPEDSSIYLCSVARGSDQPQHFGDGTRLSIL.

In this sample, this clonotype turned up once. The rearrangement links TRBV5-1 to TRBJ2-1; D is possibly TRBD1 (6 bases). CDR1 and CDR2 (germline): SGHRS, YFSETQ. V was pared by 3 bases and J by 1 base, with 14 bases between. The CDR3 consists of 16 residues. CDR3 in amino acids: CASSSTGFSSYNEQFF. The CDR3, as DNA: TGCGCCAGCAGCTCCACAGGGTTCTCATCCTACAATGAGCAGTTCTTC.

This clonotype was found many times. This rearrangement joins TRBV5-1 to TRBJ2-1; 7 bases line up with TRBD2. V shed 1 base, J shed 2 bases, and the junction held 0 bases outside the gene matches. Looked up from germline, CDR1 is SGHRS and CDR2 is YFSETQ. This CDR3 has 14 residues. In DNA form, the CDR3 reads TGCGCCAGCAGCTTGCGGGAGGCCTACAATGAGCAGTTCTTC. Amino acid sequence: CASSLREAYNEQFF.

The CDR3 region has the DNA TGTGCCAGCAGCTATTCGGACTCCTACGAGCAGTACTTC. Translation gives CASSYSDSYEQYF. The chain uses TRBV11-2 and TRBJ2-7; D gene unclear. This CDR3 spans 13 amino acids. Trimming took 4 bases from V and 0 from J, leaving 7 bases between them. Germline CDR1 reads SGHAT; CDR2 reads FQNNGV.

The table lists this clonotype with a few counts. This chain connects TRBV4-1 to TRBJ2-7, with D uncertain. Germline CDR1 is MGHRA and CDR2 is YSYEKL. Trimming removed 2 bases at V and 6 bases at J, with 11 bases between. CDR3 length: 13 amino acids. Here the CDR3 reads CASSQSSPGEQYF. In DNA form, the CDR3 reads TGCGCCAGCAGCCAATCATCTCCCGGCGAGCAGTACTTC.

V gene TRBV5-1 combines with J gene TRBJ2-5; 7 nucleotides line up with TRBD1. The germline V gene has CDR1 SGHRS and CDR2 YFSETQ. The V segment lost 0 bases and the J segment 14 bases; nucleotides outside the gene matches: 7. There are 12 residues in the CDR3. CDR3 nucleotide sequence: TGCGCCAGCAGCTTGGAAGCAGGGGGACCCTACTTC. This sequence encodes CASSLEAGGPYF. The full variable domain, rest sourced from reference TRBV5-1 and TRBJ2-5, is KAGVTQTPRYLIKTRGQQVTLSCSPISGHRSVSWYQQTPGQGLQFLFEYFSETQRNKGNFPGRFSGRQFSNSRSEMNVSTLELGDSALYLCASSLEAGGPYFGPGTRLLVL.

The sample holds a few counts of this clonotype. The chain employs TRBV15 and TRBJ2-2, with D hard to call. The CDR3 runs to 15 residues. The V gene lost 0 bases and the J gene lost 5 bases, with 10 bases spanning the gap. From germline, CDR1 is LNHNV and CDR2 YYDKDF (reference sequence). CDR3: CATSRDLATTGELFF. In DNA form, the CDR3 reads TGTGCCACCAGCAGAGATCTCGCGACAACCGGGGAGCTGTTTTTT.

The chain recombines TRBV20-1 with TRBJ2-3; D tentatively fits TRBD1 or TRBD2 (5 bases each). The length of the CDR3 is 13 residues. Germline V gives CDR1 DFQATT, CDR2 SNEGSKA (reference sequence). V shed 8 bases and J shed 3 bases, with 15 bases lying between them. This chain's CDR3 is CSWCGEGTDTQYF. The CDR3 DNA reads as TGCAGTTGGTGTGGAGAGGGGACAGATACGCAGTATTTT.

This clonotype turned up a few times. The V call is TRBV5-1, the J call TRBJ2-3; 8 bases are shared with TRBD2. Germline CDR1 reads SGHRS; CDR2 reads YFSETQ. The CDR3 extends over 17 amino acids. After removal of 1 base from V and 1 base from J, the junction contained 8 bases not matched to a gene. The CDR3 DNA is TGCGCCAGCAGCTTGAGTTCCCTAGCGGGCCGCACAGATACGCAGTATTTT. This encodes CASSLSSLAGRTDTQYF.

The sample holds a few counts of this clonotype. The chain uses TRBV5-1 and TRBJ1-1; 7 bases agree with TRBD1. From germline, CDR1 is SGHRS and CDR2 YFSETQ. CDR3 size: 15 residues. V was pared by 4 bases and J by 1 base, with 7 bases of the junction left unmatched. CDR3 DNA: TGCGCCAGCAGCCTTACCGGGACAGAGAACACTGAAGCTTTCTTT. It translates to CASSLTGTENTEAFF.

This clonotype was seen a handful of times. The chain joins TRBV10-2 to TRBJ2-3; tentatively, D is TRBD1 or TRBD2 (6 bases each). This CDR3 contains 15 residues. The germline V and J ends were trimmed by 4 bases and 3 bases, with 14 bases remaining between them. Germline CDR1 and CDR2: WSHSY and SAAADI. CDR3 DNA sequence: TGCGCCAGCAGTGCCTTAGGGGGGAGGACAGATACGCAGTATTTT. As protein: CASSALGGRTDTQYF.

There are a few counts of this clonotype. V and J are TRBV5-1 and TRBJ1-1, with D possibly matching TRBD1 (5 bases). The ends were cut back, 3 bases at V and 0 bases at J, with 12 bases in the middle. This CDR3 comprises 15 residues. CDR1 SGHRS and CDR2 YFSETQ come from the germline V gene. This chain's CDR3 is CASSWGTVMNTEAFF. CDR3 nucleotide sequence: TGCGCCAGCAGCTGGGGGACGGTAATGAACACTGAAGCTTTCTTT.

The chain employs TRBV7-8 and TRBJ1-5; TRBD1 aligns across 9 bases. With 4 bases clipped from V and 4 bases from J, the junction kept 5 bases outside the gene matches. Germline loops: CDR1 SGHVS, CDR2 FQNEAQ. The CDR3 has 15 amino acids. The CDR3 DNA is TGTGCCAGCAGCTCCGGGACAGGGTTAAATCAGCCCCAGCATTTT. Its translation: CASSSGTGLNQPQHF.